These 23 T cell receptor beta chains were sequenced from one sample in a study of response to subunit inactivated influenza vaccine (dated by TCRdb to the late 2010s). The library was produced with RT-PCR. The sequencing machine was an Illumina HiSeq 2500. The public reads were quality trimmed at Q25 with fastp and then assembled into clones with MiXCR by TCRdb, keeping productive beta chains. Every CDR3 protein is listed once, alongside the most common genes and DNA of its rows. This sample lists about 310,000 distinct CDR3 sequences; over 20% were detected once. The ten largest clones capture approximately 10% of the sample. The sequencing here drew on PBMCs from blood, taken about 20 months after vaccination. These receptors were obtained from a man aged 45-69 years who received an inactivated influenza vaccine. Donor details come from another sample of the same person, matched by shared clones.

Here the CDR3 reads CASSFGTEYTEAFF. The CDR3 DNA follows: TGTGCCAGCAGCTTCGGAACGGAGTACACTGAAGCTTTCTTT. The chain employs TRBV7-6 and TRBJ1-1; D not certain. The CDR3 consists of 14 residues. Looked up from germline, CDR1 is SGHVS and CDR2 is FNYEAQ. The V end was cut by 3 bases, the J end by 3 bases, with 11 bases between.

This chain uses TRBV4-3 with TRBJ2-7; D possibly corresponds to TRBD2 (6 bases). There are 15 residues in the CDR3. Looked up from germline, CDR1 is LGHNA and CDR2 is YSLEER. The V end was cut by 2 bases, the J end by 0 bases, with 11 bases between. The CDR3 bases are TGCGCCAGCAGCCAATTGGCGGGGCTCTCCTACGAGCAGTACTTC. Protein product: CASSQLAGLSYEQYF.

The genes are TRBV10-3 and TRBJ1-4; D is unresolved. CDR3 length: 12 amino acids. Germline V CDR1 and CDR2: ENHRY, SYGVKD. Trimming cost V 4 bases and J 8 bases, with 8 bases left between them. The CDR3 loop is CAISAEREKLFF. The CDR3 DNA is TGTGCCATCAGTGCGGAAAGGGAAAAACTGTTTTTT.

This chain connects TRBV7-6 to TRBJ1-5; maybe TRBD1 (6 bases). The germline gives CDR1 SGHVS, CDR2 FNYEAQ. The CDR3 runs to 12 residues. Trimming removed 5 bases at V and 7 bases at J, with 9 bases between. CDR3 region: CASSHQGQPQHF. The CDR3 nucleotides read TGTGCCAGCAGCCACCAGGGGCAGCCCCAGCATTTT.

The genes are TRBV6-5 and TRBJ1-5; D is unresolved. The CDR3 spans 16 residues. CDR1 and CDR2 (germline): MNHEY, SVGAGI. V lost 3 bases, J lost 4 bases, and 16 bases lay in between. DNA of the CDR3: TGTGCCAGCAGTTATACTGGGTCAGTCATTAATCAGCCCCAGCATTTT. It yields the protein CASSYTGSVINQPQHF.

The CDR3 DNA reads TGTGCCAGCAGTTACTCGTTTCCCGGGTTTGATGCTTTCTTT. Its protein is CASSYSFPGFDAFF. The chain combines TRBV6-5 with TRBJ1-1; no definite D call. Germline V CDR1 and CDR2: MNHEY, SVGAGI. V was trimmed by 0 bases and J by 11 bases, leaving 16 bases between them. CDR3 size: 14 residues.

This clonotype was seen repeatedly, ten times or more. The CDR3 coding sequence is TGTGCCAGCAGCCTCAAAGCTAACTATGGCTACACCTTC. This gives the protein CASSLKANYGYTF. The V call is TRBV6-2 or TRBV6-3, the J call TRBJ1-2; no clear D gene. The CDR3 spans 13 residues. Germline CDR1 reads MNHEY; CDR2 reads SVGEGT. V lost 6 bases, J lost 0 bases, and 8 bases lay in between.

The chain carries TRBV29-1 and TRBJ2-7, with 7 bases aligning to TRBD1. After removal of 7 bases from V and 1 base from J, the junction contained 13 bases not matched to a gene. The V gene's germline CDR1 is SQVTM and CDR2 ANQGSEA. The length of the CDR3 is 15 residues. This chain's CDR3 is CSAERRDSNSYEQYF. The DNA of the CDR3 is TGCAGCGCCGAACGCCGGGACAGTAATTCCTACGAGCAGTACTTC.

This clonotype was observed a few times. This chain links TRBV29-1 with TRBJ2-5, with D perhaps being TRBD1 or TRBD2 (5 bases each). With 6 bases removed from V and 3 bases from J, the gap between germline ends came to 17 bases. From germline, CDR1 is SQVTM and CDR2 ANQGSEA. The CDR3 has 14 residues. CDR3 bases: TGCAGCGTGGCCCCCGGGACGGTAAAAGAGACCCAGTACTTC. Translation: CSVAPGTVKETQYF.

The gene calls are TRBV20-1 and TRBJ1-2, with unresolved D. The CDR3 covers 11 residues. Trimming shortened V by 0 bases and J by 6 bases, and 5 bases separated the two germline ends. CDR1 DFQATT and CDR2 SNEGSKA come from the germline V gene (reference sequence). This CDR3 is CSARDTDGYTF. As DNA, the CDR3 is TGCAGTGCTAGAGATACAGATGGCTACACCTTC.

This clonotype was observed a few times. The chain recombines TRBV27 with TRBJ2-3; 8 positions agree with TRBD1. J lost 5 bases, V lost 0 bases, and 10 bases had no gene match. The CDR3 covers 17 residues. Germline CDR1 reads MNHEY; CDR2 reads SMNVEV (reference sequence). In DNA, the CDR3 is TGTGCCAGCAGTTTATCGGCGTTCAGGGGGCGCTTAGATACGCAGTATTTT. This codes for CASSLSAFRGRLDTQYF.

The chain has TRBV5-6 and TRBJ2-7, with 10 bases fitting TRBD2. This CDR3 spans 14 amino acids. V lost 0 bases, J lost 3 bases, and 0 bases stayed unmatched. The V gene's germline CDR1 is SGHDT and CDR2 YYEEEE. This CDR3 is CASSLGTSGYEQYF. The CDR3 bases are TGTGCCAGCAGCTTGGGGACTAGCGGCTACGAGCAGTACTTC.

A few counts support this clonotype. J is TRBJ1-2 and V is TRBV30, with D possibly being TRBD1 (5 bases). The CDR3 is 13 amino acids. The V gene lost 1 base and the J gene lost 8 bases, with 14 bases spanning the gap. Germline CDR1 reads GTSNPN; CDR2 reads SVGIG (reference sequence). The CDR3 protein is CAWSEGRYLGYTF. CDR3 DNA: TGTGCCTGGAGTGAGGGACGTTATCTCGGCTACACCTTC. The full variable domain, rest sourced from reference TRBV30 and TRBJ1-2, is SQTIHQWPATLVQPVGSPLSLECTVEGTSNPNLYWYRQAAGRGLQLLFYSVGIGQISSEVPQNLSASRPQDRQFILSSKKLLLSDSGFYLCAWSEGRYLGYTFGSGTRLTVV.

There are a few counts of this clonotype. J is TRBJ2-5 and V is TRBV14, with a weak D call TRBD1 (6 bases). The CDR3 runs 17 residues. Germline V gene sequence: CDR1 SGHDN, CDR2 FVKESK. Trimming took 4 bases from V and 0 from J, leaving 18 bases between them. The CDR3 nucleotides are TGTGCCAGCAGCCCTCGGATGGGGGCTAGGTACCAAGAGACCCAGTACTTC. Residues: CASSPRMGARYQETQYF.

Here the CDR3 DNA reads TGTGCCATCAGTGAGTCTCGGGAGGGCAGTGAGCAGTTCTTC. As protein: CAISESREGSEQFF. J is TRBJ2-1 and V is TRBV10-3; 8 bases are shared with TRBD2. The length of the CDR3 is 14 residues. V shed 0 bases, J shed 9 bases, and the junction held 4 bases outside the gene matches. CDR1 is ENHRY and CDR2 is SYGVKD in the germline V gene.

This clonotype came up many times. This chain links TRBV18 with TRBJ1-5; no definite D call. Germline lookup yields CDR1 KGHSH and CDR2 LQKENI. V lost 4 bases to trimming and J lost 4 bases, with 8 bases between them. The CDR3 runs to 13 residues. This CDR3 is CASSLKPNQPQHF. In DNA, the CDR3 is TGTGCCAGCTCACTAAAACCGAATCAGCCCCAGCATTTT.

In this sample, this clonotype turned up many times. This chain uses TRBV4-3 with TRBJ1-4; D might be TRBD1 (5 bases). V dropped 2 bases and J dropped 8 bases, with 15 bases sitting between them. The CDR3 length is 15 residues. Germline assignment: CDR1 LGHNA and CDR2 YSLEER. Written as DNA, the CDR3 is TGCGCCAGCAGCCAATCTTGGACAAGCAAGGAAAAACTGTTTTTT. Its protein product is CASSQSWTSKEKLFF.

The J gene is TRBJ2-5, the V gene TRBV3-1; D gene unclear. The germline V and J ends were trimmed by 1 base and 3 bases, with 3 bases remaining between them. Germline CDR1 and CDR2: LGHDT and YNNKEL (reference sequence). There are 12 residues in the CDR3. The CDR3 is CASSQVKETQYF. In DNA, the CDR3 is TGTGCCAGCAGCCAAGTAAAAGAGACCCAGTACTTC.

J is TRBJ1-4 and V is TRBV7-9; D is ambiguous. There are 15 residues in the CDR3. In germline, CDR1 is SEHNR, CDR2 FQNEAQ (reference sequence). Trimming took off 2 bases at V and 2 bases at J, with 9 bases between the two ends. CDR3 DNA sequence: TGTGCCAGCAGCTTACCCGGGGTTACTAATGAAAAACTGTTTTTT. Translation: CASSLPGVTNEKLFF.

This clonotype was counted between two and nine times. The chain is built from TRBV7-9 and TRBJ1-1; D is unclear. The V end was cut by 5 bases, the J end by 7 bases, with 17 bases between. Germline V gene data show CDR1 as SEHNR and CDR2 as FQNEAQ (reference sequence). This CDR3 has 14 residues. Here the CDR3 DNA reads TGTGCCAGCAGCCCCGCGGGGTTTTCGAGTGAAGCTTTCTTT. Translating gives CASSPAGFSSEAFF. Full variable domain (remainder filled in from reference TRBV7-9 and TRBJ1-1): DTGVSQNPRHKITKRGQNVTFRCDPISEHNRLYWYRQTLGQGPEFLTYFQNEAQLEKSRLLSDRFSAERPKGSFSTLEIQRTEQGDSAMYLCASSPAGFSSEAFFGQGTRLTVV.

The rearrangement joins TRBV4-1 to TRBJ1-2; no clear D. The CDR3 totals 16 residues. Trimming left V 1 base short and J 1 base short, with 13 bases between. The V gene's germline CDR1 is MGHRA and CDR2 YSYEKL. As DNA, the CDR3 is TGCGCCAGCAGCCAAGTAGAAGCGGGAGTTAACTATGGCTACACCTTC. This codes for CASSQVEAGVNYGYTF.

This clonotype was seen a few times. This chain connects TRBV7-9 to TRBJ2-5; D perhaps matches TRBD1 (6 bases). Per germline, CDR1 SEHNR and CDR2 FQNEAQ (reference sequence). CDR3 length: 14 amino acids. Trimming shortened V by 2 bases and J by 5 bases, and 12 bases separated the two germline ends. The CDR3 region has the DNA TGTGCCAGCAGCTTATTGTGGGGGCTGGAGACCCAGTACTTC. It encodes CASSLLWGLETQYF.

The chain is built from TRBV20-1 and TRBJ1-6; 9 bases fit TRBD1. V shed 3 bases, J shed 5 bases, and the junction held 2 bases outside the gene matches. The CDR3 runs 14 residues. CDR1 and CDR2 from the germline V gene are DFQATT and SNEGSKA (reference sequence). The DNA for the CDR3 is TGCAGTGCTAGCAGGACAGGGGATAATTCACCCCTCCACTTT. This translates into CSASRTGDNSPLHF.